Each of the 18 T cell receptor beta chains below was sequenced from the same sample in a study of human T cells and chemical hapten exposure. As for time point: healthy volunteer bleed at 6 weeks. It was unfractionated whole blood from which total RNA was extracted. TCRdb re-derived calls from the RACE reads in MiXCR, one entry per CDR3 protein. The sample has more than 75,000 distinct CDR3 sequences, 7% to 9% seen once. Sequenced input: whole blood. The receptors derive from a male donor in good health. Some clones in this sample may be carry-over from other donors' samples.

The chain couples TRBV4-2 to TRBJ2-7; TRBD2 matches 10 bases. The CDR3 is made up of 14 amino acids. Germline trimming cut 4 bases from V and 6 bases from J; bases unmatched to any gene: 6. Germline lookup yields CDR1 LGHNA and CDR2 YNFKEQ. CDR3 DNA sequence: TGTGCCAGCAGCCCTCTAGCGGGAGCTGGCGAGCAGTACTTC. Its translation is CASSPLAGAGEQYF.

There are a few counts of this clonotype. The chain joins TRBV5-4 to TRBJ2-3, with D possibly matching TRBD1 (6 bases). Germline assignment: CDR1 SGHNT and CDR2 YYREEE (reference sequence). Trimming took off 5 bases at V and 3 bases at J, with 13 bases between the two ends. There are 14 residues in the CDR3. This CDR3 is CASRAGVATDTQYF. The CDR3 DNA reads TGTGCCAGCAGGGCAGGGGTTGCAACAGATACGCAGTATTTT. The full variable domain, rest sourced from reference TRBV5-4 and TRBJ2-3, is ETGVTQSPTHLIKTRGQQVTLRCSSQSGHNTVSWYQQALGQGPQFIFQYYREEENGRGNFPPRFSGLQFPNYSSELNVNALELDDSALYLCASRAGVATDTQYFGPGTRLTVL.

This clonotype came up a few times. The chain has TRBV14 and TRBJ2-7, with unresolved D. V was shortened by 3 bases and J by 7 bases, with 13 bases between the two germline ends. Germline V gene sequence: CDR1 SGHDN, CDR2 FVKESK. The CDR3 runs to 13 residues. As DNA, the CDR3 is TGTGCCAGCAGCCAGAGATCCCTGGGGGAGCAGTACTTC. Protein product: CASSQRSLGEQYF. The complete variable domain, with remaining parts taken from reference TRBV14 and TRBJ2-7, reads EAGVTQFPSHSVIEKGQTVTLRCDPISGHDNLYWYRRVMGKEIKFLLHFVKESKQDESGMPNNRFLAERTGGTYSTLKVQPAELEDSGVYFCASSQRSLGEQYFGPGTRLTVT.

The V call is TRBV6-6, the J call TRBJ1-4; D not certain. In germline, CDR1 is MNHNY, CDR2 SVGAGI (reference sequence). Trimming removed 1 base from V and 3 bases from J, with 12 bases in between. This CDR3 contains 16 residues. In DNA form, the CDR3 reads TGTGCCAGCAGTTACTTCTCCGGGGTCCCTAATGAAAAACTGTTTTTT. It yields the protein CASSYFSGVPNEKLFF.

V usage is TRBV14 and J usage is TRBJ2-1; D assignment may be TRBD1 or TRBD2 (5 bases each). The CDR3 runs to 19 residues. The ends were cut back, 0 bases at V and 4 bases at J, with 22 bases in the middle. CDR1 SGHDN and CDR2 FVKESK come from the germline V gene. Here the CDR3 reads CASSQDWGLRTHKYNEQFF. CDR3 bases: TGTGCCAGCAGCCAAGATTGGGGCTTGAGGACTCATAAATACAATGAGCAGTTCTTC.

V gene TRBV6-5 combines with J gene TRBJ2-3; D is perhaps TRBD2 (6 bases). This CDR3 is built from 16 residues. Trimming removed 6 bases at V and 0 bases at J, with 16 bases between. From germline, CDR1 is MNHEY and CDR2 SVGAGI. This CDR3 is CASSPLSGPSTDTQYF. For the CDR3, the DNA is TGTGCCAGCAGCCCGCTAAGCGGGCCCAGCACAGATACGCAGTATTTT.

This clonotype has a count of ten or more. The V gene is TRBV4-1, the J gene TRBJ2-7; the D call may be TRBD1 or TRBD2 (5 bases each). V lost 3 bases and J 4 bases, leaving 10 bases between the germline ends. The germline V gene has CDR1 MGHRA and CDR2 YSYEKL. CDR3 size: 13 residues. CDR3 nucleotides: TGCGCCAGCAGCCAGGGGGAAGCTTACGAGCAGTACTTC. Encoded protein: CASSQGEAYEQYF.

The chain couples TRBV4-2 to TRBJ2-5, with D uncertain. The CDR3 is 14 residues long. V was trimmed by 1 base and J by 1 base, leaving 7 bases between them. CDR1 and CDR2 (germline): LGHNA, YNFKEQ. CDR3 DNA sequence: TGTGCCAGCAGCCAAGCGGCAGGCCAAGAGACCCAGTACTTC. Its protein product is CASSQAAGQETQYF.

This clonotype has ten or more counts. The chain employs TRBV7-9 and TRBJ2-2; D is undetermined. The V end was cut by 2 bases, the J end by 3 bases, with 4 bases between. In germline, CDR1 is SEHNR, CDR2 FQNEAQ (reference sequence). This CDR3 spans 13 amino acids. CDR3 coding DNA: TGTGCCAGCAGCTTACCCGACACCGGGGAGCTGTTTTTT. It yields the protein CASSLPDTGELFF.

This clonotype has more than one count but fewer than ten. J is TRBJ2-3 and V is TRBV18; weak D call: TRBD2 (5 bases). The CDR3 runs 15 residues. Between the trimmed V and J ends, which lost 2 bases and 3 bases, there was a span of 12 bases. Germline V gene sequence: CDR1 KGHSH, CDR2 LQKENI. The CDR3 DNA sequence: TGTGCCAGCTCACCATTGGGGAGTCGTACAGATACGCAGTATTTT. The encoded protein is CASSPLGSRTDTQYF.

This clonotype has more than one count but fewer than ten. The CDR3 DNA follows: TGCGCCAGCAGTGAGGGCAGGGAAAAACTGTTTTTT. Translating it yields CASSEGREKLFF. The rearrangement uses TRBV10-2 and TRBJ1-4, with no clear D. The V end was cut by 2 bases, the J end by 8 bases, with 6 bases between. Germline V gene sequence: CDR1 WSHSY, CDR2 SAAADI. The CDR3 covers 12 residues.

Many counts were recorded for this clonotype. The V call is TRBV6-2 or TRBV6-3, the J call TRBJ2-4; 11 nucleotides agree with TRBD2. The CDR3 has 15 amino acids. From germline, CDR1 is MNHEY and CDR2 SVGEGT. Unmatched junction bases numbered 7, after V lost 4 bases and J lost 8 bases. The CDR3 loop reads CASSFSTSGSDIQYF. The DNA for the CDR3 is TGTGCCAGCAGTTTTTCTACTAGCGGGAGCGACATTCAGTACTTC.

The chain has TRBV12-3 or TRBV12-4 and TRBJ2-7; D is perhaps TRBD2 (5 bases). This CDR3 is 15 amino acids long. Trimming took 5 bases from V and 1 from J, leaving 15 bases between them. CDR3 residues: CASSPSEDFSYEQYF. As DNA, the CDR3 is TGTGCCAGCAGTCCGTCCGAGGACTTTTCCTACGAGCAGTACTTC.

This clonotype came up a few times. V usage is TRBV18 and J usage is TRBJ2-7; 8 bases are shared with TRBD2. CDR3 length equals 16 residues. Germline assignment: CDR1 KGHSH and CDR2 LQKENI. V lost 5 bases and J lost 2; bases outside the gene matches: 11. CDR3 protein: CASSSKSQGLAYEQYF. CDR3 coding DNA: TGTGCCAGCTCATCCAAGTCCCAGGGACTAGCCTACGAGCAGTACTTC.

The rearrangement uses TRBV14 and TRBJ2-1; D remains unclear. This CDR3 spans 13 amino acids. Germline loops: CDR1 SGHDN, CDR2 FVKESK. Trimming removed 1 base at V and 8 bases at J, with 9 bases between. CDR3 nucleotide sequence: TGTGCCAGCAGCCAAGCGCTCACAGATGAGCAGTTCTTC. Its translation: CASSQALTDEQFF.

The CDR3 protein is CTNPDDRLDIVANVLTF. The CDR3 DNA reads TGCACCAACCCGGACGACAGGCTTGATATTGTCGCCAACGTCCTGACTTTC. The rearrangement uses TRBV10-1 and TRBJ2-6; a possible D gene is TRBD1 (6 bases). This CDR3 region has 17 residues. Germline-derived CDR1 and CDR2 are WNHNN and SYGVQD (reference sequence).

In this sample, this clonotype turned up many times. The chain links TRBV25-1 to TRBJ2-5, with D perhaps TRBD1 or TRBD2 (5 bases each). CDR1 is MGHDK, CDR2 SYGVNS, per germline. Between the trimmed V and J ends, which lost 3 bases and 5 bases, there was a span of 10 bases. This CDR3 region has 13 residues. The CDR3 is CASSEPGTETQYF. As DNA, the CDR3 is TGTGCCAGCAGTGAGCCAGGGACCGAGACCCAGTACTTC.

Only a few counts were recorded for this clonotype. V is TRBV12-3 or TRBV12-4 and J is TRBJ2-7, with D maybe TRBD1 (6 bases). This CDR3 has 14 residues. Between the trimmed V and J ends, which lost 5 bases and 0 bases, there was a span of 11 bases. The CDR3 DNA follows: TGTGCCAGCAGTGGACAGTACCCCTCCTACGAGCAGTACTTC. Residues: CASSGQYPSYEQYF.